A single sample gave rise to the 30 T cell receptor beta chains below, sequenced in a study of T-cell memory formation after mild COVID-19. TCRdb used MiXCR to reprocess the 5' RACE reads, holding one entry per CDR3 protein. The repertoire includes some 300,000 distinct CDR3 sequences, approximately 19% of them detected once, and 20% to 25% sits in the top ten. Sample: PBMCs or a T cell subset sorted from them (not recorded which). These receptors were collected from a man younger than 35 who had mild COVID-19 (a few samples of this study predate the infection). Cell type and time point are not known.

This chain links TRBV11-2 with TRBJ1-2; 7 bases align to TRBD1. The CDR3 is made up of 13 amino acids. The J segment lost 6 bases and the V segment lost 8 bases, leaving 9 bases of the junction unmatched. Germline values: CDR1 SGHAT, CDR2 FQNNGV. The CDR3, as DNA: TGTGCCAGCGCCTCGCCCGGGACAGATGGCTACACCTTC. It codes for CASASPGTDGYTF.

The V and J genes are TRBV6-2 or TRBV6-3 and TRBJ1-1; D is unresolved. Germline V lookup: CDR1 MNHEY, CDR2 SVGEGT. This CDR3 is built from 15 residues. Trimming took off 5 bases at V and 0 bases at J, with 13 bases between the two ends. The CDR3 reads CASSRKGILNTEAFF. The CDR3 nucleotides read TGTGCCAGCAGTCGTAAAGGGATACTGAACACTGAAGCTTTCTTT.

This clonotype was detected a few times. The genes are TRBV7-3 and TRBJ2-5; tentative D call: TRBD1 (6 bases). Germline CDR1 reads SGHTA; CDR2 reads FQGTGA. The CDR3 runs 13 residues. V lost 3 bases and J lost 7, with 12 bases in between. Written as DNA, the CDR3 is TGTGCCAGCAGCTTCTCAGGGGATGGGACCCAGTACTTC. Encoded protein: CASSFSGDGTQYF.

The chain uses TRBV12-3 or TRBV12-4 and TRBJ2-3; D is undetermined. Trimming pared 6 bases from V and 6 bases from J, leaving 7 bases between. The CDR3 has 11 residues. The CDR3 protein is CASRAGDTQYF. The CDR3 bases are TGTGCCAGCAGGGCCGGGGATACGCAGTATTTT.

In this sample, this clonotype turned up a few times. The CDR3 loop reads CATSRVQRREKLFF. The CDR3 DNA follows: TGTGCCACCAGCAGGGTACAGAGGAGGGAAAAACTGTTTTTT. The chain employs TRBV15 and TRBJ1-4; D unclear. Trimming removed 3 bases from V and 8 bases from J, with 13 bases in between. This CDR3 is built from 14 residues. The germline gives CDR1 LNHNV, CDR2 YYDKDF (reference sequence).

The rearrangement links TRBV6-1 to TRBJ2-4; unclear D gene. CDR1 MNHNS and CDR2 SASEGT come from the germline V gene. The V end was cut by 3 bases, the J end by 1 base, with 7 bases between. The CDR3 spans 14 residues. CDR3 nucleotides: TGTGCCAGCAGTGAGAGGTACGCCAAAAACATTCAGTACTTC. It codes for CASSERYAKNIQYF.

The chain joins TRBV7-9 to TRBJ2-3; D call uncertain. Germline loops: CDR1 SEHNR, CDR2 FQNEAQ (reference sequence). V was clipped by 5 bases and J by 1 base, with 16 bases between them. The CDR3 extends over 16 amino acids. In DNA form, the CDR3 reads TGTGCCAGCAGCGTTTTGGCAAGGTCCCGCACAGATACGCAGTATTTT. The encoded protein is CASSVLARSRTDTQYF.

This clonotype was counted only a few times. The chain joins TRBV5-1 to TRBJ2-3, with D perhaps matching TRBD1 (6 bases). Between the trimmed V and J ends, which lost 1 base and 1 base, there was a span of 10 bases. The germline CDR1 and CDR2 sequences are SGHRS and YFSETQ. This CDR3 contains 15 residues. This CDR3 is CASSLQGFGTDTQYF. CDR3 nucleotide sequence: TGCGCCAGCAGCTTGCAGGGGTTCGGCACAGATACGCAGTATTTT.

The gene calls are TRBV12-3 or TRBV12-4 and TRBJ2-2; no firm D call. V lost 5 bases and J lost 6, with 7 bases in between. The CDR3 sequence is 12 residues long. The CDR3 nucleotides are TGTGCCAGCAGTACGCGATCCGGGGAGCTGTTTTTT. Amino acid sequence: CASSTRSGELFF.

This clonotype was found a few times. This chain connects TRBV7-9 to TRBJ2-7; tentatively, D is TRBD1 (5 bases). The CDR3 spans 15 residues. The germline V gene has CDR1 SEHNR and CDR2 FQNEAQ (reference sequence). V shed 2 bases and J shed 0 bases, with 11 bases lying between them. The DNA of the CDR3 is TGTGCCAGCAGCTTAAGTTACAGGAGCTCCTACGAGCAGTACTTC. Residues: CASSLSYRSSYEQYF.

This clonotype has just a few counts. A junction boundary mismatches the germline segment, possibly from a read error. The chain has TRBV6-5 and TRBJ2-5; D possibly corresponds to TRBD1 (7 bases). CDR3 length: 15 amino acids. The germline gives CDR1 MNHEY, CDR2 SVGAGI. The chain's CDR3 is CASSNSGGSQETQYF. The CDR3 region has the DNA TGTGCCAGCAGTAACTCAGGGGGGAGCCAAGAGACCCAGTACTTC.

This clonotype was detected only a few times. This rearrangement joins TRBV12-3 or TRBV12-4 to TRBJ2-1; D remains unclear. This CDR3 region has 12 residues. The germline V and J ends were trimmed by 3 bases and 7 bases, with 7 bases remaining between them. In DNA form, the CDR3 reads TGTGCCAGCAGTTTTGGGGTTAATGAGCAGTTCTTC. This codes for CASSFGVNEQFF.

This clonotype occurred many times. CDR3 DNA sequence: TGTGCCAGCAGCTTCCGGGACAGGGGGCGCGGGGAGCTGTTTTTT. Its translation is CASSFRDRGRGELFF. This chain joins TRBV6-5 and TRBJ2-2, with TRBD1 matching 12 bases. Germline CDR1 reads MNHEY; CDR2 reads SVGAGI. This CDR3 has 15 amino acids. V dropped 6 bases and J dropped 7; count of bases not matched to a gene: 6.

Here the CDR3 DNA reads TGCGCCAGCAGCCACCGGGACCTGGGCAATTCACCCCTCCACTTT. It codes for CASSHRDLGNSPLHF. V usage is TRBV4-1 and J usage is TRBJ1-6; tentative D call: TRBD1 (5 bases). V dropped 3 bases and J dropped 7 bases, with 13 bases sitting between them. CDR1 MGHRA and CDR2 YSYEKL come from the germline V gene. The CDR3 is 15 residues long.

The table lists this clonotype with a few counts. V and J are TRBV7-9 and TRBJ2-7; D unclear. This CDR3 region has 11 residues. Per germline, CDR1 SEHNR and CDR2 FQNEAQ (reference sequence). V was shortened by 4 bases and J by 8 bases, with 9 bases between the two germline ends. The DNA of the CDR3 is TGTGCCAGCAGCTCCGGGCCGCAGCAGTACGTC. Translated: CASSSGPQQYV.

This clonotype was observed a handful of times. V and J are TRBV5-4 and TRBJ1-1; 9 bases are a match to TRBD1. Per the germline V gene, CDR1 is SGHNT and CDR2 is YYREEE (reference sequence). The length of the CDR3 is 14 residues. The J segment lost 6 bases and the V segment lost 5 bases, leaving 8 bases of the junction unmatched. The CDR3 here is CASRSGTGTSEAFF. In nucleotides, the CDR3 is TGTGCCAGCAGGTCCGGGACAGGGACTTCTGAAGCTTTCTTT.

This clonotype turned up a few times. CDR3: CASSEAGEQYV. Written as DNA, the CDR3 is TGTGCCAGCAGTGAAGCGGGGGAGCAGTACGTC. The chain employs TRBV2 and TRBJ2-7; D gene ambiguous. CDR1 and CDR2 (germline): SNHLY, FYNNEI. The CDR3 has 11 residues. Deletions cut 0 bases from V and 7 bases from J, with 4 bases between.

CDR3 DNA sequence: TGTGCCAGCAGTTTAGGAGTGACTTCGGGCTATGGCTACACCTTC. Translated, it gives CASSLGVTSGYGYTF. V is TRBV12-3 or TRBV12-4 and J is TRBJ1-2; the D is unclear. Trimming shortened V by 1 base and J by 4 bases, and 13 bases separated the two germline ends. This CDR3 spans 15 amino acids.

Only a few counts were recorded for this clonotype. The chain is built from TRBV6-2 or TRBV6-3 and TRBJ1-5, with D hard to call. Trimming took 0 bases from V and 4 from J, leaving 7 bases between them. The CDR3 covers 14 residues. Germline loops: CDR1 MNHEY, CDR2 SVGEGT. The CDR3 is CASSYSMRNQPQHF. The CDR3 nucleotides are TGTGCCAGCAGTTACTCGATGAGGAATCAGCCCCAGCATTTT.

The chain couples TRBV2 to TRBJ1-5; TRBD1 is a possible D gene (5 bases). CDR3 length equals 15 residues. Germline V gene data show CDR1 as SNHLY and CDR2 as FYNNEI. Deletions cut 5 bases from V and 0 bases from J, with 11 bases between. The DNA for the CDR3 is TGTGCCAGCAGTACCGGGACGGCTAGCAATCAGCCCCAGCATTTT. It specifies CASSTGTASNQPQHF.

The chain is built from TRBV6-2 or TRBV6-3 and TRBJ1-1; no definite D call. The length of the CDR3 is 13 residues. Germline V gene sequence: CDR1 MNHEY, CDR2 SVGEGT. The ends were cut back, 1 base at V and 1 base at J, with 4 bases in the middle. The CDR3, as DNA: TGTGCCAGCAGTTACTTACAGAACACTGAAGCTTTCTTT. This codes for CASSYLQNTEAFF.

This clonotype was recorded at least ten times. The CDR3 DNA reads TGTGCCAGCAGCCACAGCGGGACCCCCGACGGCCGGGAGCTGTTTTTT. It yields the protein CASSHSGTPDGRELFF. The genes are TRBV7-6 and TRBJ2-2; 7 nucleotides align to TRBD2. Germline V lookup: CDR1 SGHVS, CDR2 FNYEAQ. The CDR3 has 16 amino acids. Germline trimming cut 5 bases from V and 9 bases from J; bases unmatched to any gene: 15.

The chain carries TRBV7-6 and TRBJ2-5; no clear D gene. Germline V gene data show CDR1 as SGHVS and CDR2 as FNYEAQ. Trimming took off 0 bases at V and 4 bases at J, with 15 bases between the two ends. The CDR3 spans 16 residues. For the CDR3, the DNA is TGTGCCAGCAGCTTAGCGCTAAGGGTAGGAACAGAGACCCAGTACTTC. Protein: CASSLALRVGTETQYF.

CDR3 in amino acids: CASRMTGGGSEGYTF. The DNA of the CDR3 is TGCGCCAGCCGGATGACAGGAGGAGGGTCGGAGGGCTACACCTTC. The chain uses TRBV10-2 and TRBJ1-2; TRBD1 is a possible D gene (6 bases). The V gene's germline CDR1 is WSHSY and CDR2 SAAADI. The V end lost 8 bases, the J end lost 8 bases, and 24 bases lay between the germline ends. There are 15 residues in the CDR3.

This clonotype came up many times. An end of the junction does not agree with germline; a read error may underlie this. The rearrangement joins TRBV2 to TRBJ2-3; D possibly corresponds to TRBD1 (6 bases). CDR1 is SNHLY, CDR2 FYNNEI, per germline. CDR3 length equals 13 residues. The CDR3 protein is CASREGQTDTQYF. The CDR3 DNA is TGTGCCAGCAGGGAAGGACAGACAGATACGCAGTATTTT.

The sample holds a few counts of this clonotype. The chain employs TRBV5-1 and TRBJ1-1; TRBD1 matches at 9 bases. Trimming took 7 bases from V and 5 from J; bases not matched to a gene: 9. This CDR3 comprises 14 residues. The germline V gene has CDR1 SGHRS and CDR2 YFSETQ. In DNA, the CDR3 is TGCGCCAGCGGGCCGGGACAGGGTTTAACTGAAGCTTTCTTT. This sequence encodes CASGPGQGLTEAFF.

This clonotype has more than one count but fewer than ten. The CDR3 sequence: CASSGGQTYGTEAFF. Written as DNA, the CDR3 is TGCGCCAGCAGCGGGGGGCAGACCTATGGCACTGAAGCTTTCTTT. This chain uses TRBV5-1 with TRBJ1-1; possibly TRBD1 for D (6 bases). CDR3 size: 15 residues. Deletions cut 4 bases from V and 4 bases from J, with 17 bases between. Germline V gene lookup returns CDR1 SGHRS and CDR2 YFSETQ.

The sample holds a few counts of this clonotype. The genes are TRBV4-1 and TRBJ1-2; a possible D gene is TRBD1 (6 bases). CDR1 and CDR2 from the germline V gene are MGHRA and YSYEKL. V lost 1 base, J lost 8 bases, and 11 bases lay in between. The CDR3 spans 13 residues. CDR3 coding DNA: TGCGCCAGCAGCCAAGCGGGGGCGCGGGGCTACACCTTC. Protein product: CASSQAGARGYTF.

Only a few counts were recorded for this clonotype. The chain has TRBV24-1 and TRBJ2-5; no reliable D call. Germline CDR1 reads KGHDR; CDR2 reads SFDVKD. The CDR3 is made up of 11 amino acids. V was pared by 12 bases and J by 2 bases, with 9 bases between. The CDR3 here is CAYTVQETQYF. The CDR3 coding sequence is TGTGCCTATACCGTTCAAGAGACCCAGTACTTC.

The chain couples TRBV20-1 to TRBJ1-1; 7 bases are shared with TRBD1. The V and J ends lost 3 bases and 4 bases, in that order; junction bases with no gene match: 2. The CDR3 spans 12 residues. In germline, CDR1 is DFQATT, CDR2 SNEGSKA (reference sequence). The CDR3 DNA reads TGCAGTGCTAGTAGGACAGGCACTGAAGCTTTCTTT. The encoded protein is CSASRTGTEAFF.